The 20 T cell receptor beta chains in this list originate from one sample, sequenced in a study of CD8 T cells in Susac syndrome. With random hexamers, reverse transcription was performed on about 0.5 to 1 ug of RNA. TCRdb used MiXCR to reprocess the immunoSEQ multiplex PCR reads, holding one entry per CDR3 protein. The data hold about 200,000 distinct CDR3 sequences, with roughly 92% observed a single time. Sequenced sample: CD8+ T cells from PBMCs. The receptors originated from a human donor with multiple sclerosis.

The rearrangement joins TRBV4-1 to TRBJ2-7, with 10 nucleotides matching TRBD2. The germline gives CDR1 MGHRA, CDR2 YSYEKL. The CDR3 spans 14 residues. V lost 2 bases, J lost 2 bases, and 0 bases stayed unmatched. The chain's CDR3 is CASSQLAGAYEQYF. As DNA, the CDR3 is TGCGCCAGCAGCCAACTAGCGGGAGCCTACGAGCAGTACTTC.

This clonotype has only one observation. This chain links TRBV2 with TRBJ2-3; weak D call: TRBD1 (5 bases). The CDR3 contains 15 residues. Germline CDR1 SNHLY, CDR2 FYNNEI. Deletions cut 0 bases from V and 6 bases from J, with 13 bases between. CDR3: CASSEALGARDTQYF. The CDR3 DNA is TGTGCCAGCAGTGAAGCGCTTGGGGCCCGGGATACGCAGTATTTT.

J is TRBJ2-1 and V is TRBV21-1; the table's D call of TRBD1 was not tested on the DNA. TRBV21-1 is flagged as a pseudogene. The CDR3 has 15 amino acids. The CDR3 DNA reads TGTGCCAGCAGCCAAAGGGGGCAAAAAGACAATGAGCAGTTCTTC. It translates to CASSQRGQKDNEQFF.

The chain carries TRBV5-6 and TRBJ1-1; D may be TRBD1 (5 bases). CDR3 length equals 12 residues. Trimming left V 4 bases short and J 3 bases short, with 7 bases between. Germline assignment: CDR1 SGHDT and CDR2 YYEEEE. The CDR3 here is CASSEQDTEAFF. CDR3 coding DNA: TGTGCCAGCAGCGAACAGGACACTGAAGCTTTCTTT.

This chain links TRBV19 with TRBJ2-1; TRBD2 aligns across 9 bases. V shed 5 bases and J 3 bases; nucleotides not matched to a gene: 5. The CDR3 loop spans 15 amino acids. Germline V gene lookup returns CDR1 LNHDA and CDR2 SQIVND (reference sequence). Here the CDR3 reads CASSPGTSSYNEQFF. In DNA, the CDR3 is TGTGCCAGTAGTCCCGGGACTAGCAGCTACAATGAGCAGTTCTTC.

The chain uses TRBV13 and TRBJ2-6; D assignment may be TRBD1 or TRBD2 (5 bases each). The CDR3 is 18 amino acids. With 0 bases removed from V and 1 base from J, the gap between germline ends came to 13 bases. Germline V gene lookup returns CDR1 PRHDT and CDR2 FYEKMQ (reference sequence). CDR3 sequence (DNA): TGTGCCAGCAGCTTAGGGAGGGGCGCGTCTTCTGGGGCCAACGTCCTGACTTTC. It encodes CASSLGRGASSGANVLTF.

This chain links TRBV20-1 with TRBJ1-2; D ambiguous. This CDR3 comprises 10 residues. The germline gives CDR1 DFQATT, CDR2 SNEGSKA (reference sequence). V was cut by 0 bases and J by 8 bases, with 4 bases left in between. The CDR3 region has the DNA TGCAGTGCTAGAGACGGGGGCTACACCTTC. This translates into CSARDGGYTF.

V and J are TRBV11-2 and TRBJ1-5; TRBD1 matches at 7 bases. This CDR3 comprises 14 residues. CDR1 and CDR2 (germline): SGHAT, FQNNGV. Trimming cost V 3 bases and J 11 bases; bases outside gene matches: 10. CDR3 region: CASSLGQGVGTQHF. The DNA for the CDR3 is TGTGCCAGCAGCTTGGGGCAGGGGGTCGGGACCCAGCATTTT.

The chain carries TRBV3-1 and TRBJ1-2; D perhaps matches TRBD1 (5 bases). Germline CDR1 and CDR2: LGHDT and YNNKEL (reference sequence). Trimming pared 4 bases from V and 4 bases from J, leaving 16 bases between. There are 15 residues in the CDR3. The CDR3 nucleotides are TGTGCCAGCAGCCCCGCCGGGGGGGGATTCTATGGCTACACCTTC. Translating gives CASSPAGGGFYGYTF.

This chain connects TRBV4-2 to TRBJ2-2; D unresolved. The V gene lost 3 bases and the J gene lost 5 bases, with 7 bases spanning the gap. The length of the CDR3 is 13 residues. The V gene's germline CDR1 is LGHNA and CDR2 YNFKEQ. CDR3 protein: CASSHMGTGELFF. The CDR3 DNA sequence: TGTGCCAGCAGCCACATGGGGACCGGGGAGCTGTTTTTT.

The gene calls are TRBV12-3 or TRBV12-4 and TRBJ2-1, with 7 bases lining up with TRBD2. The CDR3 has 15 residues. J gave up 7 bases and V 4 bases, and 10 bases lay outside the gene matches. The CDR3 coding sequence is TGTGCCAGCAGTTCGGCGGGAGCCGGGGTTAATGAGCAGTTCTTC. This sequence encodes CASSSAGAGVNEQFF.

This sequence joins TRBV12-5 and TRBJ1-2; D gene unclear. Between the trimmed V and J ends, which lost 0 bases and 2 bases, there was a span of 10 bases. CDR3 size: 15 residues. From germline, CDR1 is LGHNT and CDR2 FRNRAP. The CDR3 nucleotides are TGTGCTAGTGGTTTGGTCCCGGCTCGAAACTATGGCTACACCTTC. This codes for CASGLVPARNYGYTF.

The chain combines TRBV5-4 with TRBJ2-3, with D possibly matching TRBD2 (5 bases). CDR3 length equals 13 residues. Trimming removed 4 bases at V and 4 bases at J, with 10 bases between. Per the germline V gene, CDR1 is SGHNT and CDR2 is YYREEE (reference sequence). CDR3 loop: CASSPGMADTQYF. CDR3 DNA: TGTGCCAGCAGCCCGGGGATGGCAGATACGCAGTATTTT.

This chain uses TRBV7-9 with TRBJ2-7, with 7 nucleotides matching TRBD2. From germline, CDR1 is SEHNR and CDR2 FQNEAQ (reference sequence). This CDR3 is built from 16 residues. J lost 6 bases, V lost 5 bases, and 16 bases had no gene match. CDR3 region: CASSGGRAGVDGEQYF. The DNA of the CDR3 is TGTGCCAGCAGCGGAGGTCGGGCGGGAGTAGATGGCGAGCAGTACTTC.

The CDR3 sequence: CASSDTQGNIQYF. The CDR3 DNA reads as TGTGCCAGCAGCGATACCCAGGGAAACATTCAGTACTTC. V and J are TRBV5-6 and TRBJ2-4; tentatively, D is TRBD1 (5 bases). Germline V gene lookup returns CDR1 SGHDT and CDR2 YYEEEE. This CDR3 is built from 13 residues. The V gene lost 4 bases and the J gene lost 6 bases, with 11 bases spanning the gap. The complete variable domain, with remaining parts taken from reference TRBV5-6 and TRBJ2-4, reads DAGVTQSPTHLIKTRGQQVTLRCSPKSGHDTVSWYQQALGQGPQFIFQYYEEEERQRGNFPDRFSGHQFPNYSSELNVNALLLGDSALYLCASSDTQGNIQYFGAGTRLSVL.

The chain carries TRBV9 and TRBJ2-6, with TRBD1 matching 7 bases. CDR1 SGDLS and CDR2 YYNGEE come from the germline V gene. V lost 3 bases and J lost 0; bases outside the gene matches: 6. The CDR3 runs 17 residues. The CDR3: CASSATGSPSGANVLTF. Here the CDR3 DNA reads TGTGCCAGCAGCGCGACAGGGAGCCCCTCTGGGGCCAACGTCCTGACTTTC. The variable domain in full, with the rest retrieved from reference TRBV9 and TRBJ2-6, is DSGVTQTPKHLITATGQRVTLRCSPRSGDLSVYWYQQSLDQGLQFLIQYYNGEERAKGNILERFSAQQFPDLHSELNLSSLELGDSALYFCASSATGSPSGANVLTFGAGSRLTVL.

The gene calls are TRBV19 and TRBJ1-1; 10 bases fit TRBD1. CDR1 and CDR2 from the germline V gene are LNHDA and SQIVND (reference sequence). The CDR3 is made up of 14 amino acids. V lost 5 bases, J lost 4 bases, and 4 bases stayed unmatched. The CDR3 loop is CASSSWTGGTEAFF. The CDR3 bases are TGTGCCAGTAGTTCCTGGACAGGGGGCACTGAAGCTTTCTTT.

The chain joins TRBV14 to TRBJ2-7; possibly TRBD1 or TRBD2 for D (5 bases each). Per the germline V gene, CDR1 is SGHDN and CDR2 is FVKESK. Trimming pared 5 bases from V and 0 bases from J, leaving 20 bases between. This CDR3 contains 17 residues. CDR3 loop: CASSSLTGTGSSYEQYF. In nucleotides, the CDR3 is TGTGCCAGCAGCTCGCTAACCGGGACGGGGAGCTCCTACGAGCAGTACTTC.

A remark on this clonotype: One end of the junction varies from germline; a read error may be responsible. This chain connects TRBV13 to TRBJ2-6, with TRBD2 as a possible D gene (5 bases). The CDR3 consists of 16 residues. The V gene's germline CDR1 is PRHDT and CDR2 FYEKMQ (reference sequence). In DNA, the CDR3 is TGTACCAGCAGCTTTGGCCGGGACTCTGGGGCCAACGTCCTGACTTTC. Translated, it gives CTSSFGRDSGANVLTF. The entire variable domain, with the rest obtained from reference TRBV13 and TRBJ2-6, is as follows: AAGVIQSPRHLIKEKRETATLKCYPIPRHDTVYWYQQGPGQDPQFLISFYEKMQSDKGSIPDRFSAQQFSDYHSELNMSSLELGDSALYFCTSSFGRDSGANVLTFGAGSRLTVL.

This chain uses TRBV9 with TRBJ2-6; D ambiguous. V lost 0 bases, J lost 4 bases, and 5 bases lay in between. The germline gives CDR1 SGDLS, CDR2 YYNGEE. This CDR3 is 14 amino acids long. Here the CDR3 reads CASSVGLGANVLTF. In DNA form, the CDR3 reads TGTGCCAGCAGCGTAGGTCTCGGGGCCAACGTCCTGACTTTC.